This T cell receptor (beta chain) emerged from a study of T cell changes during pregnancy in multiple sclerosis. Here immunoSEQ multiplex PCR was the method, and the copy in TCRdb shows in-frame clones only, minus some. The sample lists about 80,000 clones, about 90% occurring once. The CDR3 loop spans 13 amino acids. Germline loops: CDR1 SGHRS, CDR2 YFSETQ. V shed 2 bases and J shed 5 bases, with 7 bases lying between them. V and J are TRBV5-1 and TRBJ2-2; D is undetermined. This specimen was peripheral blood, taken before pregnancy. The receptor's source is a female donor with multiple sclerosis, enrolled in a pregnancy study. The CDR3 spells CASSFWQTGELFF. The CDR3 DNA follows: TGCGCCAGCAGCTTTTGGCAGACCGGGGAGCTGTTTTTT.